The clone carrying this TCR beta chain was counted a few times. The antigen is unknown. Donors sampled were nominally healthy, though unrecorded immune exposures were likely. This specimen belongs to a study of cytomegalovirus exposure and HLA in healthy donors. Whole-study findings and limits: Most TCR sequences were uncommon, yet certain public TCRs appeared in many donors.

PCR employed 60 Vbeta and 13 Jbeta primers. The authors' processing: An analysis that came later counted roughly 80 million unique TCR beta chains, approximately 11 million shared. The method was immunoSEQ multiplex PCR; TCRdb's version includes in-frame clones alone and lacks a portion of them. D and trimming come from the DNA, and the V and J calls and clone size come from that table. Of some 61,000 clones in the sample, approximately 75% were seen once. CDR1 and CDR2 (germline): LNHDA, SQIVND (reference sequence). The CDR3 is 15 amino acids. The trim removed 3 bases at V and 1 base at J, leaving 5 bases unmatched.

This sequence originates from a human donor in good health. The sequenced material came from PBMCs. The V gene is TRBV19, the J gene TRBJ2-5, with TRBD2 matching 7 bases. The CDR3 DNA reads TGTGCCAGTAGTATCGGGGGGACGGCCCAAGAGACCCAGTACTTC. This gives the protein CASSIGGTAQETQYF. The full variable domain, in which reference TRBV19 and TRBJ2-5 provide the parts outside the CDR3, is DGGITQSPKYLFRKEGQNVTLSCEQNLNHDAMYWYRQDPGQGLRLIYYSQIVNDFQKGDIAEGYSVSREKKESFPLTVTSAQKNPTAFYLCASSIGGTAQETQYFGPGTRLLVL.